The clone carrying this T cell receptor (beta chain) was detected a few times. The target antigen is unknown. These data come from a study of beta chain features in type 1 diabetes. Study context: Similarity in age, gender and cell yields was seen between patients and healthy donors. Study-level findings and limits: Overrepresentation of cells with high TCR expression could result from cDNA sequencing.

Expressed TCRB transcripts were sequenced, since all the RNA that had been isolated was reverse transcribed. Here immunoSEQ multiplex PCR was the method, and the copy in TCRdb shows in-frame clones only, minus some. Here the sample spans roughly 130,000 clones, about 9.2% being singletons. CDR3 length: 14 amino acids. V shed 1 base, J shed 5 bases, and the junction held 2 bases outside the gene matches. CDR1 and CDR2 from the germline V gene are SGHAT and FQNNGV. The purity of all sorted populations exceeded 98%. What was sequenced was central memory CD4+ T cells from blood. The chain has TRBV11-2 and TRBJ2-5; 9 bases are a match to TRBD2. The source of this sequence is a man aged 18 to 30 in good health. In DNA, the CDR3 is TGTGCCAGCAGCTTAGCGCGGGAGGGGGAGACCCAGTACTTC. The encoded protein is CASSLAREGETQYF.